This TCR beta chain was identified during a study of blood T cell repertoires in COVID-19. Across the study: Samples came from the United States, Italy and Spain, spanning acute and convalescent COVID-19.

Using immunoSEQ multiplex PCR, the repertoire was profiled, and TCRdb retains in-frame clones only, with some absent. Among 90,000 to 130,000 clones listed, 70% to 90% were seen once. V lost 0 bases, J lost 5 bases, and 13 bases lay in between. The length of the CDR3 is 15 residues. CDR1 SGHNT and CDR2 YENEEA come from the germline V gene. The TCR sequence derives from a human donor in a cohort sampled during active COVID-19. The sequenced material came from peripheral blood. The rearrangement joins TRBV11-3 to TRBJ1-1; D not certain. The CDR3 bases are TGTGCCAGCAGCTTAGATTCCACGGGTTTGACTGAAGCTTTCTTT. This gives the protein CASSLDSTGLTEAFF.